This TCR beta chain came from a study of blood T cell repertoires in COVID-19. Germline V CDR1 and CDR2: MNHEY, SVGAGI. The CDR3 covers 13 residues. V dropped 6 bases and J dropped 9 bases, with 15 bases sitting between them. Profiling relied on immunoSEQ multiplex PCR, and the TCRdb table lists in-frame clones only, not all of them. The sample consists of hundreds of thousands of clones, about 87% of them appearing once. The sequenced sample was peripheral blood. This TCR derives from a woman in her forties or fifties with COVID-19, enrolled during active disease. This sequence joins TRBV6-5 and TRBJ1-5; D is uncertain. Written as DNA, the CDR3 is TGTGCCAGCAGCTCAGGACCCGGAGGGCCCCAGCATTTT. As protein: CASSSGPGGPQHF.